Following are 3 T cell receptor beta chains from one sample sequenced in a study of T-cell memory formation after mild COVID-19. Via MiXCR, TCRdb re-called the 5' RACE reads, giving one row per CDR3 protein. The table has more than 150,000 distinct CDR3 sequences, roughly a fifth seen once. Sequenced: PBMCs or a T cell subset sorted from them (not recorded which). All receptors come from an adult woman who had mild COVID-19 (a few samples of this study predate the infection). Cell type and time point are not known.

The rearrangement joins TRBV20-1 to TRBJ1-3, with D unresolved. Trimming shortened V by 2 bases and J by 3 bases, and 14 bases separated the two germline ends. CDR1 is DFQATT, CDR2 SNEGSKA, per germline (reference sequence). This CDR3 is 15 amino acids long. CDR3 protein: CSARRFGTFGNTIYF. The CDR3 nucleotides are TGCAGTGCTAGAAGGTTCGGAACCTTTGGAAACACCATATATTTT.

This clonotype turned up a few times. This chain joins TRBV7-6 and TRBJ2-1; D gene unclear. V was trimmed by 0 bases and J by 9 bases, leaving 3 bases between them. From germline, CDR1 is SGHVS and CDR2 FNYEAQ. This CDR3 is 11 amino acids long. The CDR3 DNA reads as TGTGCCAGCAGCTTAGCGAGTGAGCAGTTCTTC. This gives the protein CASSLASEQFF.

The chain combines TRBV7-9 with TRBJ1-1, with 8 bases matching TRBD1. CDR3 length: 16 residues. The germline V gene has CDR1 SEHNR and CDR2 FQNEAQ (reference sequence). Germline trimming cut 2 bases from V and 3 bases from J; bases unmatched to any gene: 8. CDR3 nucleotide sequence: TGTGCCAGCAGCTTACGCGGCAGGGGGCCGGACACTGAAGCTTTCTTT. This sequence encodes CASSLRGRGPDTEAFF.